A single TCR beta chain is shown here with its context. These data are taken from a study of CD8+ T cells in alopecia areata. This sample's treatment: oral pan-JAK inhibitor, 5-10 mg twice daily. Isolated RNA was reverse transcribed into cDNA used as the sequencing template. The method was immunoSEQ multiplex PCR; TCRdb's version includes in-frame clones alone and lacks a portion of them. This sample carries around 110,000 clones, over 80% of them seen once, and the ten largest clones take 24%. CDR1 and CDR2 (germline): MGHRA, YSYEKL. The CDR3 contains 15 residues. J gave up 2 bases and V 0 bases, and 3 bases lay outside the gene matches.

This chain links TRBV4-1 with TRBJ2-7; TRBD2 matches 8 bases. This sequence was found in a human donor with alopecia areata. The input for sequencing was CD8+ T cells sorted from blood, taken at week 24, from a patient treated with tofacitinib. CDR3 in amino acids: CASSQDLSGAYEQYF. The CDR3 DNA is TGCGCCAGCAGCCAAGACCTTAGCGGGGCCTACGAGCAGTACTTC.